This is a list of T cell receptor beta chains from one sample in a study of cytomegalovirus exposure and HLA in healthy donors. Method: immunoSEQ multiplex PCR; TCRdb's copy keeps in-frame clones and lacks some. The table shows roughly 180,000 clones, with approximately 85% occurring only once. Material for sequencing was PBMCs. These receptors all come from a man between 18 and 29 years old in good health and CMV-seropositive. Both conserved end residues are part of each CDR3. Each record gives: CDR3 protein, CDR3 DNA, J gene, clone size, V gene, D gene. The D gene is left open where the match is weak. Expanded clones get a size class; other rows say once, few or many, or leave the size out.

CDR3aa: CATTLGPGYEQYF
CDR3nt: TGTGCCACCACACTGGGTCCGGGGTACGAGCAGTACTTC
j_gene: TRBJ2-7
abundance: NA
v_gene: TRBV28
d_gene: NA

CDR3aa: CASSFTTGRRAGNTIYF
CDR3nt: TGTGCCAGTAGTTTCACGACAGGGCGGCGTGCTGGAAACACCATATATTTT
j_gene: TRBJ1-3
abundance: NA
v_gene: TRBV19
d_gene: TRBD1

CDR3aa: CASRGTDQETQYF
CDR3nt: TGTGCCAGCAGAGGGACAGACCAAGAGACCCAGTACTTC
j_gene: TRBJ2-5
abundance: NA
v_gene: TRBV27
d_gene: TRBD1

CDR3aa: CASSLAWTYNSPLHF
CDR3nt: TGTGCCAGCAGCTTAGCGTGGACTTATAATTCACCCCTCCACTTT
j_gene: TRBJ1-6
abundance: NA
v_gene: TRBV11-2
d_gene: NA

CDR3aa: CASGERYEQYF
CDR3nt: TGTGCTAGTGGAGAGCGGTACGAGCAGTACTTC
j_gene: TRBJ2-7
abundance: NA
v_gene: TRBV12-5
d_gene: NA

CDR3aa: CASSVDGTREETQYF
CDR3nt: TGTGCCAGCAGCGTAGATGGGACTCGCGAAGAGACCCAGTACTTC
j_gene: TRBJ2-5
abundance: NA
v_gene: TRBV9
d_gene: NA

CDR3aa: CASSRTGGVSNTGELFF
CDR3nt: TGTGCCAGTAGTAGGACAGGGGGCGTCTCGAACACCGGGGAGCTGTTTTTT
j_gene: TRBJ2-2
abundance: NA
v_gene: TRBV19
d_gene: TRBD1

CDR3aa: CASSLGGGGGNTIYF
CDR3nt: TGTGCCAGCAGCTTAGGGGGGGGCGGTGGAAACACCATATATTTT
j_gene: TRBJ1-3
abundance: NA
v_gene: TRBV7-2
d_gene: NA

CDR3aa: CASFTYRYTEAFF
CDR3nt: TGTGCCAGCTTCACCTACCGTTACACTGAAGCTTTCTTT
j_gene: TRBJ1-1
abundance: NA
v_gene: TRBV27
d_gene: NA

CDR3aa: CASSQEGRASGGTEKLFF
CDR3nt: TGCGCCAGCAGCCAAGAGGGTAGGGCATCGGGGGGAACTGAAAAACTGTTTTTT
j_gene: TRBJ1-4
abundance: NA
v_gene: TRBV4-3
d_gene: NA

CDR3aa: CATSSPGQREYEQYF
CDR3nt: TGTGCCACCAGCTCCCCGGGACAGAGGGAATACGAGCAGTACTTC
j_gene: TRBJ2-7
abundance: NA
v_gene: TRBV15
d_gene: TRBD1

CDR3aa: CASSEHYGGKAEAFF
CDR3nt: TGCGCCAGCAGTGAGCACTATGGGGGCAAAGCTGAAGCTTTCTTT
j_gene: TRBJ1-1
abundance: NA
v_gene: TRBV10-1
d_gene: NA

CDR3aa: CASSLGRGIVPTDTQYF
CDR3nt: TGTGCCAGCAGCTTAGGCCGGGGGATAGTCCCCACAGATACGCAGTATTTT
j_gene: TRBJ2-3
abundance: once
v_gene: TRBV13
d_gene: NA

CDR3aa: CASSIERGNKETQYF
CDR3nt: TGTGCCAGTAGTATAGAAAGGGGAAACAAAGAGACCCAGTACTTC
j_gene: TRBJ2-5
abundance: NA
v_gene: TRBV19
d_gene: NA

CDR3aa: CAWSHTGQLYGYTF
CDR3nt: TGTGCCTGGAGTCATACAGGACAGCTCTATGGCTACACCTTC
j_gene: TRBJ1-2
abundance: NA
v_gene: TRBV30
d_gene: NA

CDR3aa: CASSLRAKTSGGSYEQYF
CDR3nt: TGTGCCAGCAGCTTGCGAGCCAAGACTAGCGGGGGCTCCTACGAGCAGTACTTC
j_gene: TRBJ2-7
abundance: NA
v_gene: TRBV5-8
d_gene: TRBD2

CDR3aa: CASSQGTIRVNTEAFF
CDR3nt: TGCGCCAGCAGCCAAGGAACTATTCGGGTGAACACTGAAGCTTTCTTT
j_gene: TRBJ1-1
abundance: NA
v_gene: TRBV4-1
d_gene: NA

CDR3aa: CASSSGTGNTGELFF
CDR3nt: TGTGCCAGCTCCTCCGGGACAGGGAACACCGGGGAGCTGTTTTTT
j_gene: TRBJ2-2
abundance: NA
v_gene: TRBV18
d_gene: TRBD1

CDR3aa: CASSYLRPLLGEETQYF
CDR3nt: TGTGCCAGCAGTTACCTTAGGCCCCTTTTAGGGGAAGAGACCCAGTACTTC
j_gene: TRBJ2-5
abundance: NA
v_gene: TRBV7-6
d_gene: NA

CDR3aa: CASFGRTSYEQYF
CDR3nt: TGTGCCAGCTTCGGCAGGACATCCTACGAGCAGTACTTC
j_gene: TRBJ2-7
abundance: NA
v_gene: TRBV28
d_gene: NA

CDR3aa: CASSLRFRTGDHNEQFF
CDR3nt: TGTGCCAGCAGCTTGAGATTCCGGACAGGGGATCACAATGAGCAGTTCTTC
j_gene: TRBJ2-1
abundance: NA
v_gene: TRBV5-6
d_gene: TRBD1

CDR3aa: CASSPRQGTVYEQYF
CDR3nt: TGCGCCAGCAGCCCTAGACAGGGCACGGTATACGAGCAGTACTTC
j_gene: TRBJ2-7
abundance: NA
v_gene: TRBV4-1
d_gene: TRBD1

CDR3aa: CASSRPLEAKNIQYF
CDR3nt: TGTGCCAGTAGTCGCCCGCTAGAGGCCAAAAACATTCAGTACTTC
j_gene: TRBJ2-4
abundance: NA
v_gene: TRBV19
d_gene: NA

CDR3aa: CASREDRQLSYGYTF
CDR3nt: TGTGCCAGCCGCGAGGATCGACAGCTCTCCTATGGCTACACCTTC
j_gene: TRBJ1-2
abundance: NA
v_gene: TRBV2
d_gene: NA

CDR3aa: CASSLEGLAGADTQYF
CDR3nt: TGTGCCAGCAGCTTGGAGGGACTAGCGGGGGCCGATACGCAGTATTTT
j_gene: TRBJ2-3
abundance: NA
v_gene: TRBV5-6
d_gene: TRBD2

CDR3aa: CAISVGGTEAFF
CDR3nt: TGTGCCATCAGTGTAGGGGGAACTGAAGCTTTCTTT
j_gene: TRBJ1-1
abundance: few
v_gene: TRBV10-3
d_gene: NA

CDR3aa: CASFERDEQYF
CDR3nt: TGTGCCAGCTTCGAGAGGGACGAGCAGTACTTC
j_gene: TRBJ2-7
abundance: NA
v_gene: TRBV27
d_gene: NA

CDR3aa: CASSLVAGGPDTQYF
CDR3nt: TGTGCCAGCAGCTTGGTAGCGGGGGGGCCTGATACGCAGTATTTT
j_gene: TRBJ2-3
abundance: NA
v_gene: TRBV5-4
d_gene: TRBD2

CDR3aa: CAIREAGATDTQYF
CDR3nt: TGTGCCATCAGGGAGGCGGGGGCCACAGATACGCAGTATTTT
j_gene: TRBJ2-3
abundance: NA
v_gene: TRBV10-3
d_gene: NA

CDR3aa: CASSTFTGGGGEQYF
CDR3nt: TGTGCCAGTAGTACCTTTACAGGGGGCGGAGGTGAGCAGTACTTC
j_gene: TRBJ2-7
abundance: NA
v_gene: TRBV19
d_gene: TRBD1

CDR3aa: CSATEMDEQYF
CDR3nt: TGCAGTGCAACCGAGATGGACGAGCAGTACTTC
j_gene: TRBJ2-7
abundance: NA
v_gene: TRBV20-1
d_gene: NA

CDR3aa: CAISETEIETSGYEQYF
CDR3nt: TGTGCCATCAGTGAAACGGAGATAGAAACTAGCGGTTACGAGCAGTACTTC
j_gene: TRBJ2-7
abundance: NA
v_gene: TRBV10-3
d_gene: TRBD2

CDR3aa: CASSVGTGAGYTF
CDR3nt: TGTGCCAGCAGTGTCGGAACAGGGGCTGGCTACACCTTC
j_gene: TRBJ1-2
abundance: few
v_gene: TRBV2
d_gene: TRBD1

CDR3aa: CASSQQTNEQFF
CDR3nt: TGCGCCAGCAGCCAACAGACTAATGAGCAGTTCTTC
j_gene: TRBJ2-1
abundance: few
v_gene: TRBV4-1
d_gene: NA

CDR3aa: CASSLYGNQPQHF
CDR3nt: TGTGCCAGCAGCCTATATGGCAATCAGCCCCAGCATTTT
j_gene: TRBJ1-5
abundance: few
v_gene: TRBV5-6
d_gene: NA

CDR3aa: CASSPYLADTDTQYF
CDR3nt: TGTGCCAGCTCACCTTATCTAGCGGACACAGATACGCAGTATTTT
j_gene: TRBJ2-3
abundance: NA
v_gene: TRBV18
d_gene: TRBD2

CDR3aa: CASSFYTRTIKNIQYF
CDR3nt: TGTGCCAGCAGCTTCTACACTCGAACTATCAAAAACATTCAGTACTTC
j_gene: TRBJ2-4
abundance: NA
v_gene: TRBV5-6
d_gene: NA

CDR3aa: CRRGDEQYF
CDR3nt: TGTCGCAGGGGGGACGAGCAGTACTTC
j_gene: TRBJ2-7
abundance: NA
v_gene: TRBV6-1
d_gene: NA

CDR3aa: CASSPGLARGYNEQFF
CDR3nt: TGTGCCAGCAGCCCGGGACTAGCGAGAGGGTACAATGAGCAGTTCTTC
j_gene: TRBJ2-1
abundance: NA
v_gene: TRBV4-2
d_gene: TRBD2

CDR3aa: CASSLDYAGELFF
CDR3nt: TGCGCCAGCAGCTTGGACTACGCCGGGGAGCTGTTTTTT
j_gene: TRBJ2-2
abundance: NA
v_gene: TRBV5-1
d_gene: NA

CDR3aa: CASSVSEFRREQYF
CDR3nt: TGTGCCAGCAGCGTTTCGGAGTTTCGGCGCGAGCAGTACTTC
j_gene: TRBJ2-7
abundance: NA
v_gene: TRBV9
d_gene: NA

CDR3aa: CASSASLGEQYF
CDR3nt: TGTGCCAGCAGTGCCAGTCTTGGCGAGCAGTACTTC
j_gene: TRBJ2-7
abundance: NA
v_gene: TRBV6-1
d_gene: NA

CDR3aa: CASSLGLAGAMGETQYF
CDR3nt: TGCGCCAGCAGCTTAGGACTAGCGGGGGCCATGGGAGAGACCCAGTACTTC
j_gene: TRBJ2-5
abundance: NA
v_gene: TRBV5-1
d_gene: TRBD2

CDR3aa: CATSSLESGGGETDTQYF
CDR3nt: TGTGCCACCAGCAGCCTAGAATCGGGCGGGGGCGAGACAGATACGCAGTATTTT
j_gene: TRBJ2-3
abundance: NA
v_gene: TRBV15
d_gene: NA

CDR3aa: CASSPRTGETGELFF
CDR3nt: TGTGCCAGCAGCCCCCGGACAGGGGAAACCGGGGAGCTGTTTTTT
j_gene: TRBJ2-2
abundance: NA
v_gene: TRBV9
d_gene: TRBD1

CDR3aa: CASSQIGAYEQYF
CDR3nt: TGCGCCAGCAGCCAAATAGGGGCCTACGAGCAGTACTTC
j_gene: TRBJ2-7
abundance: NA
v_gene: TRBV4-1
d_gene: NA

CDR3aa: CASSPTGDEQYF
CDR3nt: TGTGCCAGCTCACCGACAGGGGACGAGCAGTACTTC
j_gene: TRBJ2-7
abundance: NA
v_gene: TRBV18
d_gene: TRBD1

CDR3aa: CASRGRDIGYEQYF
CDR3nt: TGTGCCAGCAGAGGACGGGATATTGGCTACGAGCAGTACTTC
j_gene: TRBJ2-7
abundance: once
v_gene: TRBV14
d_gene: NA

CDR3aa: CASSYRTAVSNSPLHF
CDR3nt: TGTGCCAGCAGTTACCGGACAGCGGTTAGTAATTCACCCCTCCACTTT
j_gene: TRBJ1-6
abundance: NA
v_gene: TRBV6-5
d_gene: NA

CDR3aa: CASSLTGVPFSYQETQYF
CDR3nt: TGTGCCAGCAGCTTGACAGGGGTCCCGTTTTCGTACCAAGAGACCCAGTACTTC
j_gene: TRBJ2-5
abundance: NA
v_gene: TRBV11-2
d_gene: TRBD1

CDR3aa: CASRPTSSQADTQYF
CDR3nt: TGCGCCAGCAGGCCCACTAGCTCTCAAGCAGATACGCAGTATTTT
j_gene: TRBJ2-3
abundance: NA
v_gene: TRBV10-1
d_gene: NA

CDR3aa: CASSEEFYYGYTF
CDR3nt: TGTGCCAGCAGTGAAGAATTCTACTATGGCTACACCTTC
j_gene: TRBJ1-2
abundance: once
v_gene: TRBV2
d_gene: NA

CDR3aa: CASNVGANTGELFF
CDR3nt: TGTGCCAGCAACGTCGGTGCGAACACCGGGGAGCTGTTTTTT
j_gene: TRBJ2-2
abundance: NA
v_gene: TRBV2
d_gene: NA

CDR3aa: CASSLDLGGAGELFF
CDR3nt: TGTGCCAGCAGCTTAGATCTAGGGGGGGCCGGGGAGCTGTTTTTT
j_gene: TRBJ2-2
abundance: NA
v_gene: TRBV11-2
d_gene: NA

CDR3aa: CASRLLSSNQPQHF
CDR3nt: TGTGCCAGCAGACTGCTTAGCAGCAATCAGCCCCAGCATTTT
j_gene: TRBJ1-5
abundance: NA
v_gene: TRBV5-6
d_gene: NA

CDR3aa: CASTSGLLRSF
CDR3nt: TGTGCCAGCACTTCCGGACTACTGCGTAGCTTC
j_gene: TRBJ2-7
abundance: NA
v_gene: TRBV28
d_gene: NA

CDR3aa: CASSYLTGQGFYEQYF
CDR3nt: TGTGCCAGCAGTTACCTCACGGGACAGGGGTTTTACGAGCAGTACTTC
j_gene: TRBJ2-7
abundance: NA
v_gene: TRBV6-5
d_gene: TRBD1

CDR3aa: CSVRRPEAFF
CDR3nt: TGCAGCGTCCGCAGGCCTGAAGCTTTCTTT
j_gene: TRBJ1-1
abundance: NA
v_gene: TRBV29-1
d_gene: NA

CDR3aa: CASSPRADRGTDTQYF
CDR3nt: TGCGCCAGCAGCCCTAGAGCAGATAGAGGCACAGATACGCAGTATTTT
j_gene: TRBJ2-3
abundance: NA
v_gene: TRBV5-1
d_gene: NA